The 30 T cell receptor beta chains below come from one sample, sequenced in a study of long-term antiretroviral therapy in people with HIV. Samples were assayed with immunoSEQ v3.0 at survey level. Only in-frame clones appear in the TCRdb table, and some are missing; sequencing was by immunoSEQ multiplex PCR. Among 28,000 or so clones listed, 70% to 90% were seen once. The sequencing used unsorted PBMCs, collected 0.8 years before starting antiretroviral therapy. These receptors came from a man aged 18 to 35 with HIV.

The chain uses TRBV5-4 and TRBJ2-5, with 9 nucleotides matching TRBD1. The CDR3 loop spans 17 amino acids. Germline V lookup: CDR1 SGHNT, CDR2 YYREEE (reference sequence). With 5 bases clipped from V and 3 bases from J, the junction kept 14 bases outside the gene matches. CDR3 DNA: TGTGCCAGCAGTACCCCGGTAACAGGGGGCGTTGAAGAGACCCAGTACTTC. This encodes CASSTPVTGGVEETQYF.

This clone was picked up one time. V is TRBV7-9 and J is TRBJ2-2; 9 nucleotides match TRBD1. CDR3 length: 18 amino acids. J lost 1 base, V lost 5 bases, and 11 bases had no gene match. Germline-derived CDR1 and CDR2 are SEHNR and FQNEAQ (reference sequence). CDR3: CASSEDRGNVLNTGELFF. DNA for the CDR3: TGTGCCAGCAGCGAGGACAGGGGTAACGTCCTGAACACCGGGGAGCTGTTTTTT.

This clone was seen only a few times. This chain connects TRBV19 to TRBJ1-5; no clear D gene. The CDR3 has 13 amino acids. Germline-derived CDR1 and CDR2 are LNHDA and SQIVND (reference sequence). Trimming pared 2 bases from V and 12 bases from J, leaving 14 bases between. The CDR3 DNA follows: TGTGCCAGTAGTATAATCTGGCAACCGAACCAGCATTTT. This gives the protein CASSIIWQPNQHF.

In DNA, the CDR3 is TGTGCCAGCAGCCCCCAGGGTTGGGACACTGAAGCTTTCTTT. Translation: CASSPQGWDTEAFF. J is TRBJ1-1 and V is TRBV7-2; tentative D call: TRBD1 (5 bases). The germline V gene encodes CDR1 SGHTA and CDR2 FQGNSA. V shed 5 bases and J shed 3 bases, with 13 bases lying between them. The CDR3 spans 14 residues.

The chain couples TRBV9 to TRBJ1-4, with a tentative D call TRBD1 (5 bases). Trimming took off 4 bases at V and 8 bases at J, with 21 bases between the two ends. The CDR3 covers 16 residues. Germline loops: CDR1 SGDLS, CDR2 YYNGEE. The CDR3 region is CASSPMPAAGTEKLFF. The CDR3 region has the DNA TGTGCCAGCAGCCCTATGCCGGCCGCGGGGACCGAAAAACTGTTTTTT.

In regard to this clone: The junction shows a germline mismatch at one end, possibly a read error. The chain combines TRBV7-2 with TRBJ1-1, with D possibly being TRBD1 (5 bases). CDR1 is SGHTA and CDR2 is FQGNSA in the germline V gene. The CDR3 length is 18 residues. CDR3 coding DNA: TGTGCCAGCAGCTTAGCGCAAGGTTCGGGGGTCAACTCCACTGTAGCTTTCTTT. It yields the protein CASSLAQGSGVNSTVAFF.

The J gene is TRBJ2-1, the V gene TRBV5-6; 8 bases match TRBD2. Trimming cost V 4 bases and J 4 bases; bases outside gene matches: 10. Per the germline V gene, CDR1 is SGHDT and CDR2 is YYEEEE. This CDR3 has 16 residues. The CDR3, as DNA: TGTGCCAGCAGCCAGGGCGGGGGGACTCTGTACAATGAGCAGTTCTTC. Encoded protein: CASSQGGGTLYNEQFF.

This chain connects TRBV6-1 to TRBJ1-3; D is unresolved. Trimming took 4 bases from V and 4 from J, leaving 14 bases between them. Germline CDR1 is MNHNS and CDR2 is SASEGT. There are 15 residues in the CDR3. As DNA, the CDR3 is TGTGCCAGCAGTGCCGCCGGCGCCGGCGGAAACACCATATATTTT. It codes for CASSAAGAGGNTIYF.

The chain uses TRBV7-2 and TRBJ2-5; D gene ambiguous. V was trimmed by 2 bases and J by 5 bases, leaving 6 bases between them. The CDR3 extends over 12 amino acids. Germline values: CDR1 SGHTA, CDR2 FQGNSA. In DNA form, the CDR3 reads TGTGCCAGCAGCTTATCTGGTGAGACCCAGTACTTC. It encodes CASSLSGETQYF.

This chain uses TRBV11-3 with TRBJ1-1; the D is unclear. Looked up from germline, CDR1 is SGHNT and CDR2 is YENEEA. CDR3 length: 13 residues. V lost 0 bases and J lost 6, with 8 bases in between. The chain's CDR3 is CASSLEEGAEAFF. In DNA form, the CDR3 reads TGTGCCAGCAGCTTAGAGGAGGGAGCTGAAGCTTTCTTT.

V gene TRBV19 combines with J gene TRBJ2-1; no reliable D call. The V gene's germline CDR1 is LNHDA and CDR2 SQIVND (reference sequence). V was trimmed by 8 bases and J by 9 bases, leaving 14 bases between them. CDR3 length: 12 residues. The CDR3 sequence: CASAPAPGEQFF. For the CDR3, the DNA is TGTGCCAGTGCGCCCGCCCCCGGTGAGCAGTTCTTC.

V gene TRBV6-1 combines with J gene TRBJ1-5; a possible D gene is TRBD1 (6 bases). The CDR3 consists of 13 residues. Per the germline V gene, CDR1 is MNHNS and CDR2 is SASEGT. V was clipped by 2 bases and J by 4 bases, with 6 bases between them. In nucleotides, the CDR3 is TGTGCCAGCAGTGAAACAGGGAATCAGCCCCAGCATTTT. It codes for CASSETGNQPQHF.

V gene TRBV5-6 combines with J gene TRBJ2-1; 14 positions agree with TRBD2. With 4 bases clipped from V and 8 bases from J, the junction kept 8 bases outside the gene matches. CDR1 and CDR2 (germline): SGHDT, YYEEEE. The CDR3 extends over 16 amino acids. This chain's CDR3 is CASSQRLAGGGYEQFF. The CDR3 bases are TGTGCCAGCAGCCAAAGACTAGCGGGAGGGGGGTATGAGCAGTTCTTC.

The genes are TRBV18 and TRBJ2-5; D not certain. This CDR3 has 14 residues. The germline V gene has CDR1 KGHSH and CDR2 LQKENI. With 3 bases removed from V and 2 bases from J, the gap between germline ends came to 10 bases. In nucleotides, the CDR3 is TGTGCCAGCTCACCGTCGGAAGTTCAAGAGACCCAGTACTTC. It translates to CASSPSEVQETQYF.

The chain links TRBV5-5 to TRBJ2-7; 7 bases fit TRBD1. The CDR3 totals 14 residues. J lost 5 bases, V lost 4 bases, and 9 bases had no gene match. Germline V CDR1 and CDR2: SGHKS, YYEKEE (reference sequence). The CDR3 sequence: CASSPLTGSNEQYF. Written as DNA, the CDR3 is TGTGCCAGCAGCCCGTTGACAGGGTCCAACGAGCAGTACTTC.

The CDR3 coding sequence is TGCGCCAGCAGCTCAGCAGGGAACACTGAAGCTTTCTTT. Amino acids: CASSSAGNTEAFF. The V and J genes are TRBV5-1 and TRBJ1-1; D unresolved. There are 13 residues in the CDR3. Germline lookup yields CDR1 SGHRS and CDR2 YFSETQ. The V end lost 3 bases, the J end lost 1 base, and 7 bases lay between the germline ends.

This chain connects TRBV11-2 to TRBJ2-7; D may be TRBD1 (6 bases). CDR1 is SGHAT, CDR2 FQNNGV, per germline. V was shortened by 6 bases and J by 3 bases, with 15 bases between the two germline ends. CDR3 length: 14 residues. In DNA form, the CDR3 reads TGTGCCAGCAGGCGCATCGGACAGCTCTACGAGCAGTACTTC. It translates to CASRRIGQLYEQYF.

The chain has TRBV12-5 and TRBJ2-1, with 7 bases lining up with TRBD2. This CDR3 has 16 amino acids. Germline V gene data show CDR1 as LGHNT and CDR2 as FRNRAP. J was trimmed by 9 bases and V by 2 bases; bases with no gene match: 13. DNA for the CDR3: TGTGCTAGTGGTTTGCGACCGGGAGGTAGTACAGTTGAGCAGTTCTTC. Amino acid sequence: CASGLRPGGSTVEQFF.

The rearrangement uses TRBV9 and TRBJ2-3; D is possibly TRBD1 or TRBD2 (5 bases each). Germline CDR1 is SGDLS and CDR2 is YYNGEE. This CDR3 comprises 16 residues. V shed 4 bases and J shed 7 bases, with 22 bases lying between them. The CDR3 nucleotides are TGTGCCAGCAGCCCCCGGGACCACCTCCAACTACATACGCAGTATTTT. Residues: CASSPRDHLQLHTQYF.

V usage is TRBV5-1 and J usage is TRBJ2-5; 14 bases agree with TRBD2. Losses at the gene ends were 4 bases for V and 2 bases for J; bases not matched to a gene: 4. There are 16 residues in the CDR3. CDR1 and CDR2 from the germline V gene are SGHRS and YFSETQ. CDR3 protein: CASSTGLAGGQETQYF. Here the CDR3 DNA reads TGCGCCAGCAGCACAGGACTAGCGGGAGGACAAGAGACCCAGTACTTC.

V and J are TRBV19 and TRBJ2-7, with 8 bases lining up with TRBD1. Germline loops: CDR1 LNHDA, CDR2 SQIVND (reference sequence). The J segment lost 11 bases and the V segment lost 8 bases, leaving 17 bases of the junction unmatched. There are 14 residues in the CDR3. The CDR3 is CASGSSQGALVKYF. CDR3 nucleotides: TGTGCCAGTGGCTCCTCCCAGGGGGCATTGGTAAAGTACTTC.

The V and J genes are TRBV7-8 and TRBJ2-3; D is unresolved. The V end was cut by 0 bases, the J end by 1 base, with 11 bases between. This CDR3 spans 16 amino acids. Per germline, CDR1 SGHVS and CDR2 FQNEAQ. CDR3 region: CASSLARSEGTDTQYF. The CDR3 DNA reads as TGTGCCAGCAGCTTAGCGAGGAGCGAGGGCACAGATACGCAGTATTTT.

This chain links TRBV30 with TRBJ2-7; TRBD2 matches at 8 bases. With V trimmed by 1 base and J by 4 bases, 9 bases remained unmatched. This CDR3 is 15 amino acids long. CDR1 is GTSNPN and CDR2 is SVGIG in the germline V gene (reference sequence). CDR3 residues: CAWSEGLEVRYEQYF. CDR3 bases: TGTGCCTGGAGTGAGGGACTAGAGGTTAGGTACGAGCAGTACTTC.

The CDR3 coding sequence is TGTGCCACCAGCAGATTAAGCGGGATCGACATTCAGTACTTC. As protein: CATSRLSGIDIQYF. This rearrangement joins TRBV15 to TRBJ2-4, with TRBD2 identical over 7 bases. The CDR3 spans 14 residues. V was clipped by 2 bases and J by 8 bases; unmatched bases: 6. Germline CDR1 and CDR2: LNHNV and YYDKDF (reference sequence).

The CDR3 loop is CASSPGLAGGAQYF. CDR3 bases: TGTGCCAGCAGTCCGGGACTAGCGGGGGGGGCCCAGTACTTC. The V call is TRBV6-5, the J call TRBJ2-5, with 16 bases fitting TRBD2. Germline-derived CDR1 and CDR2 are MNHEY and SVGAGI. The length of the CDR3 is 14 residues. V was clipped by 5 bases and J by 9 bases; unmatched bases: 3.

The rearrangement joins TRBV7-9 to TRBJ2-3; tentatively, D is TRBD1 or TRBD2 (5 bases each). The CDR3 is 13 residues long. Germline CDR1 is SEHNR and CDR2 is FQNEAQ (reference sequence). V lost 9 bases to trimming and J lost 6 bases, with 16 bases between them. The CDR3 sequence: CASSWAGTDTQYF. The CDR3, as DNA: TGTGCCAGTTCTTGGGCAGGGACCGATACGCAGTATTTT.

This clone was seen once. The chain carries TRBV7-8 and TRBJ2-7, with TRBD1 matching 10 bases. The CDR3 covers 15 residues. CDR1 SGHVS and CDR2 FQNEAQ come from the germline V gene. The V segment lost 4 bases and the J segment 7 bases; nucleotides outside the gene matches: 10. The CDR3 here is CASSYGQGGVWEQYF. For the CDR3, the DNA is TGTGCCAGCAGCTACGGACAGGGGGGGGTCTGGGAGCAGTACTTC.

V is TRBV6-6 and J is TRBJ2-5; D possibly matches TRBD1 or TRBD2 (5 bases each). With 6 bases removed from V and 2 bases from J, the gap between germline ends came to 19 bases. The V gene's germline CDR1 is MNHNY and CDR2 SVGAGI (reference sequence). This CDR3 is built from 16 residues. The CDR3 reads CASRINRDPTQETQYF. The CDR3, as DNA: TGTGCCAGCAGAATCAATCGGGACCCAACTCAAGAGACCCAGTACTTC.

The chain couples TRBV27 to TRBJ1-1; no firm D call. Trimming took 8 bases from V and 2 from J, leaving 12 bases between them. The germline CDR1 and CDR2 sequences are MNHEY and SMNVEV (reference sequence). The CDR3 has 13 amino acids. The CDR3 region is CASWRLINTEAFF. CDR3 nucleotides: TGTGCCAGCTGGCGATTAATAAACACTGAAGCTTTCTTT.

V is TRBV7-6 and J is TRBJ1-1; unclear D gene. The length of the CDR3 is 13 residues. Trimming took off 5 bases at V and 4 bases at J, with 11 bases between the two ends. Germline CDR1 SGHVS, CDR2 FNYEAQ. CDR3 in DNA: TGTGCCAGCAGCCTCGGTGAGGTCACTGAAGCTTTCTTT. It encodes CASSLGEVTEAFF.